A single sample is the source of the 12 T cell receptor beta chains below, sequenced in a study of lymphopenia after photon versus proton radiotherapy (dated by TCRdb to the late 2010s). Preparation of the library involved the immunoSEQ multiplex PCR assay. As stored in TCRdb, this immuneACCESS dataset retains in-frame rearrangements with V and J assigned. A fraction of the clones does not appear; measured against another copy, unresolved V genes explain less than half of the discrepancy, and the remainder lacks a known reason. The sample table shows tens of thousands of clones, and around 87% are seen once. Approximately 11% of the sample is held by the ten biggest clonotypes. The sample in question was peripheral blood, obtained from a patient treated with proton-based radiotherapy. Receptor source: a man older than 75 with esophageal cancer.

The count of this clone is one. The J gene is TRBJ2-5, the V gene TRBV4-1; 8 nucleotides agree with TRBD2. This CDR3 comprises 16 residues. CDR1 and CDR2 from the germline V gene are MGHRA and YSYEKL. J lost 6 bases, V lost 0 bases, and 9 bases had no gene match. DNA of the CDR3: TGCGCCAGCAGCCAAGACTTCAGCGGGGGTCTTAAGACCCAGTACTTC. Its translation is CASSQDFSGGLKTQYF.

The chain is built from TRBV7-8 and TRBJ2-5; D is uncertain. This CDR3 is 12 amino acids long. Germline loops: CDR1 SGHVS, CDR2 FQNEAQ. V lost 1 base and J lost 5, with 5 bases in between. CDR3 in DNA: TGTGCCAGCAGCTTAGTCCCGGAGACCCAGTACTTC. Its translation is CASSLVPETQYF.

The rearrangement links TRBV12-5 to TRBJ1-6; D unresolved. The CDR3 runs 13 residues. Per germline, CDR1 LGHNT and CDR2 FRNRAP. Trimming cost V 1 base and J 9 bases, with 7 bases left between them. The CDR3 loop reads CASGLEPPSPLHF. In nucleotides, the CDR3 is TGTGCTAGTGGTTTGGAACCCCCTTCACCCCTCCACTTT.

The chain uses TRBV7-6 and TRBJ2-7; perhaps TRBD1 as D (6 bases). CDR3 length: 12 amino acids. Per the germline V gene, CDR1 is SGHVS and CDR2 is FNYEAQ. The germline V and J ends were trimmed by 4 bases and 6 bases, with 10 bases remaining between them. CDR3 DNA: TGTGCCAGCAGCTCACTAGGGGGCGAGCAGTACTTC. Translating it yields CASSSLGGEQYF.

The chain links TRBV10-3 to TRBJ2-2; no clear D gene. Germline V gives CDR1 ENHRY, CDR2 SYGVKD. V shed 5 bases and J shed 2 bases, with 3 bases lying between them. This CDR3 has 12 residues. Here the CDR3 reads CAISQNTGELFF. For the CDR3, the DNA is TGTGCCATCAGTCAAAACACCGGGGAGCTGTTTTTT.

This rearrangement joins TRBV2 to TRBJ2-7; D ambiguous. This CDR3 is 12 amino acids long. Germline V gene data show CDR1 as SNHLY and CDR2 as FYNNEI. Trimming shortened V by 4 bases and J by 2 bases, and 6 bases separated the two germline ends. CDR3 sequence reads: CASSVTTYEQYF. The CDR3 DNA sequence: TGTGCCAGCAGTGTCACAACCTACGAGCAGTACTTC.

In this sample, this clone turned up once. CDR3 DNA sequence: TGTGCCAGCAGCCCTTCCGGGACTAGGGGCAACACCGGGGAGCTGTTTTTT. Protein sequence: CASSPSGTRGNTGELFF. This rearrangement joins TRBV5-4 to TRBJ2-2; 8 nucleotides align to TRBD2. The CDR3 is 17 amino acids. The germline V gene has CDR1 SGHNT and CDR2 YYREEE (reference sequence). The V segment lost 4 bases and the J segment 2 bases; nucleotides outside the gene matches: 10.

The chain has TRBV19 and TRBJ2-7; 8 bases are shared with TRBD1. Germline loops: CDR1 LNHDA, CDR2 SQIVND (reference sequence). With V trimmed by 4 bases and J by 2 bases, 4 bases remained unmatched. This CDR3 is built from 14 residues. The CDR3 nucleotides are TGTGCCAGTAGTACAGGGGGCGGGACCTACGAGCAGTACTTC. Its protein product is CASSTGGGTYEQYF.

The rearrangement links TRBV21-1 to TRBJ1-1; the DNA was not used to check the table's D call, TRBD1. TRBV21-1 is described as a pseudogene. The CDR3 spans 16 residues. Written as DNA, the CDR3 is TGTGCCAGCAGCAAAGCTAATGGGCACCGGCGAGCTGAAGCTTTCTTT. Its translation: CASSKANGHRRAEAFF.

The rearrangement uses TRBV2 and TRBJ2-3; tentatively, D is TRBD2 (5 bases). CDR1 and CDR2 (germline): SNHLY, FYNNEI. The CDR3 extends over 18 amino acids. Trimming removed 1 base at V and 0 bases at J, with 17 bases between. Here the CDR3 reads CASSEVRGLRFSTDTQYF. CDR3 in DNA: TGTGCCAGCAGTGAAGTACGCGGGCTTAGATTTAGCACAGATACGCAGTATTTT.

CDR3 in DNA: TGTGCCAGTACCGACCCCTTGGGAGGCTACACCTTC. It is translated as CASTDPLGGYTF. J is TRBJ1-2 and V is TRBV19; D is unclear. Trimming pared 7 bases from V and 8 bases from J, leaving 14 bases between. The germline CDR1 and CDR2 sequences are LNHDA and SQIVND (reference sequence). The CDR3 spans 12 residues.

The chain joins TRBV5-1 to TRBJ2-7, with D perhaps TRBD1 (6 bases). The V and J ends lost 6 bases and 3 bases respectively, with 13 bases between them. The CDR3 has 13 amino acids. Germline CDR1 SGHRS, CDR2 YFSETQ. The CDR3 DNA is TGCGCCAGCATCGGGGACACCAACTACGAGCAGTACTTC. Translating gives CASIGDTNYEQYF.